Presented here are 22 T cell receptor beta chains from one specimen sequenced in a study of shared clonotypes between healthy human individuals. The repertoire was sequenced with immunoSEQ multiplex PCR; TCRdb's copy has only in-frame clones and lacks some. The repertoire holds fewer than 1 million clones, about 96% seen once, with roughly 0.23% in the top ten. CD8 cells regarded as naive lacked CD45RO, were positively chosen for CCR7, and omitted terminally differentiated effector memory CD45RA+ cells. Input material: naive CD8+ T cells sorted from blood. All receptors derive from a young man in good health.

About this clone: The sample carries other DNA sequences with the same CDR3. V usage is TRBV9 and J usage is TRBJ2-1; D is possibly TRBD1 (6 bases). Trimming took off 4 bases at V and 4 bases at J, with 12 bases between the two ends. CDR1 is SGDLS and CDR2 is YYNGEE in the germline V gene. This CDR3 spans 14 amino acids. CDR3 coding DNA: TGTGCCAGCAGCCCCCGGGACACGTACAATGAGCAGTTCTTC. It encodes CASSPRDTYNEQFF.

The chain combines TRBV27 with TRBJ2-1, with D perhaps TRBD1 or TRBD2 (6 bases each). The CDR3 consists of 14 residues. Per germline, CDR1 MNHEY and CDR2 SMNVEV (reference sequence). The germline V and J ends were trimmed by 5 bases and 6 bases, with 14 bases remaining between them. The DNA of the CDR3 is TGTGCCAGCAGTATGACAGGAGGGATCAATGAGCAGTTCTTC. It codes for CASSMTGGINEQFF.

This clone was recorded a few times. The chain uses TRBV10-3 and TRBJ1-1; D remains ambiguous. The germline V and J ends were trimmed by 10 bases and 2 bases, with 17 bases remaining between them. This CDR3 comprises 14 residues. Germline V gene lookup returns CDR1 ENHRY and CDR2 SYGVKD. The CDR3 DNA sequence: TGTGCCACACAGAGACCGCCAGCTAACACTGAAGCTTTCTTT. This encodes CATQRPPANTEAFF.

The rearrangement joins TRBV4-2 to TRBJ2-7; possible D gene TRBD1, 6 bases. The CDR3 is 15 residues long. Trimming took 0 bases from V and 6 from J, leaving 15 bases between them. Germline V CDR1 and CDR2: LGHNA, YNFKEQ. Here the CDR3 DNA reads TGTGCCAGCAGCCAAGATATGGACAGAACAGGCGAGCAGTACTTC. Translation: CASSQDMDRTGEQYF.

V and J are TRBV29-1 and TRBJ2-1; D ambiguous. Trimming removed 1 base at V and 6 bases at J, with 4 bases between. The CDR3 totals 11 residues. The V gene's germline CDR1 is SQVTM and CDR2 ANQGSEA. The DNA for the CDR3 is TGCAGCGTTGAAGTCGCCAATGAGCAGTTCTTC. Encoded protein: CSVEVANEQFF.

The genes are TRBV7-9 and TRBJ2-1; TRBD2 agrees at 7 bases. CDR3 length: 15 amino acids. The V gene end was trimmed by 1 base and the J gene end by 5 bases; junction bases not matched to a gene: 5. CDR1 and CDR2 (germline): SEHNR, FQNEAQ (reference sequence). Here the CDR3 DNA reads TGTGCCAGCAGCTTAGTACTAGCGCCGAACAATGAGCAGTTCTTC. Encoded protein: CASSLVLAPNNEQFF.

This chain uses TRBV5-4 with TRBJ1-4, with a possible D match to TRBD1 (5 bases). Germline CDR1 and CDR2: SGHNT and YYREEE (reference sequence). CDR3 length equals 16 residues. Trimming cost V 1 base and J 3 bases, with 13 bases left between them. The CDR3 DNA follows: TGTGCCAGCAGCTTGCGCAGGGAGGGTGCTAATGAAAAACTGTTTTTT. It yields the protein CASSLRREGANEKLFF.

This clone showed up just once. The J gene is TRBJ2-7, the V gene TRBV14, with D possibly being TRBD1 (5 bases). V lost 1 base to trimming and J lost 5 bases, with 6 bases between them. The germline V gene encodes CDR1 SGHDN and CDR2 FVKESK. There are 12 residues in the CDR3. The CDR3 region has the DNA TGTGCCAGCAGCCAAGTAGGGGACGAGCAGTACTTC. Translated: CASSQVGDEQYF.

The chain couples TRBV29-1 to TRBJ2-7; D is unclear. Germline values: CDR1 SQVTM, CDR2 ANQGSEA. Trimming removed 4 bases at V and 0 bases at J, with 13 bases between. CDR3 length equals 14 residues. CDR3 protein: CSVVDGRTSYEQYF. DNA of the CDR3: TGCAGCGTTGTGGACGGACGGACCTCCTACGAGCAGTACTTC.

The chain is built from TRBV7-9 and TRBJ2-7, with 7 bases aligning to TRBD1. This CDR3 comprises 13 residues. After removal of 5 bases from V and 4 bases from J, the junction contained 5 bases not matched to a gene. Germline V lookup: CDR1 SEHNR, CDR2 FQNEAQ (reference sequence). This CDR3 is CASSPTQGYEQYF. CDR3 bases: TGTGCCAGCAGCCCGACACAGGGGTACGAGCAGTACTTC.

The rearrangement links TRBV4-3 to TRBJ2-1; D unresolved. Germline CDR1 is LGHNA and CDR2 is YSLEER. The CDR3 has 14 residues. V lost 0 bases and J 7 bases, leaving 10 bases between the germline ends. The CDR3 coding sequence is TGCGCCAGCAGCCAAGATAACTACCTAAATGAGCAGTTCTTC. As protein: CASSQDNYLNEQFF.

The chain uses TRBV5-6 and TRBJ2-1, with unresolved D. The V and J ends lost 2 bases and 2 bases respectively, with 14 bases between them. In germline, CDR1 is SGHDT, CDR2 YYEEEE. The CDR3 totals 16 residues. In nucleotides, the CDR3 is TGTGCCAGCAGCTTAAACCGGGCCACCCCCTACAATGAGCAGTTCTTC. As protein: CASSLNRATPYNEQFF.

V gene TRBV27 combines with J gene TRBJ2-1, with 8 nucleotides matching TRBD1. This CDR3 spans 13 amino acids. Germline values: CDR1 MNHEY, CDR2 SMNVEV (reference sequence). Trimming at V came to 2 bases and at J to 8 bases, leaving 2 bases not matched to a gene. The CDR3, as DNA: TGTGCCAGCAGTTTAGGGACAGGATATGAGCAGTTCTTC. Its protein product is CASSLGTGYEQFF.

The chain joins TRBV10-3 to TRBJ1-5; a weak D match, TRBD1 (6 bases). From germline, CDR1 is ENHRY and CDR2 SYGVKD. The V gene lost 2 bases and the J gene lost 0 bases, with 11 bases spanning the gap. This CDR3 has 16 amino acids. DNA for the CDR3: TGTGCCATCAGTGAGGGGCGCAGGGGTAGCAATCAGCCCCAGCATTTT. Amino acids: CAISEGRRGSNQPQHF.

J is TRBJ1-1 and V is TRBV19; no clear D gene. The CDR3 extends over 13 amino acids. The V and J ends lost 8 bases and 1 base respectively, with 11 bases between them. Germline CDR1 reads LNHDA; CDR2 reads SQIVND (reference sequence). The CDR3 nucleotides read TGTGCCAGTCAAGTCGATGGGAACACTGAAGCTTTCTTT. This gives the protein CASQVDGNTEAFF.

Here the CDR3 DNA reads TGCGCCAGCAGTGAGTCCCCAGGGGTCCTATCCTACGAGCAGTACTTC. Its translation: CASSESPGVLSYEQYF. V usage is TRBV10-1 and J usage is TRBJ2-7, with D possibly matching TRBD1 (6 bases). Per germline, CDR1 WNHNN and CDR2 SYGVQD (reference sequence). CDR3 length: 16 residues. Trimming shortened V by 0 bases and J by 1 base, and 13 bases separated the two germline ends.

In this sample, this clone turned up a few times. The V and J genes are TRBV27 and TRBJ2-7; D perhaps matches TRBD1 (5 bases). Looked up from germline, CDR1 is MNHEY and CDR2 is SMNVEV (reference sequence). The CDR3 has 14 amino acids. Trimming took off 3 bases at V and 2 bases at J, with 11 bases between the two ends. CDR3 sequence reads: CASSFQGMTYEQYF. CDR3 nucleotides: TGTGCCAGCAGTTTCCAGGGAATGACCTACGAGCAGTACTTC.

V usage is TRBV27 and J usage is TRBJ2-1; D unclear. There are 11 residues in the CDR3. The ends were cut back, 5 bases at V and 10 bases at J, with 9 bases in the middle. Germline CDR1 MNHEY, CDR2 SMNVEV (reference sequence). CDR3 bases: TGTGCCAGCAGTCACGCTCGGGAGCAGTTCTTC. Translated: CASSHAREQFF.

The V and J genes are TRBV6-1 and TRBJ2-3; perhaps TRBD1 as D (5 bases). The CDR3 spans 14 residues. From germline, CDR1 is MNHNS and CDR2 SASEGT. Deletions cut 7 bases from V and 2 bases from J, with 13 bases between. CDR3 nucleotides: TGTGCCAGCATTCCAGGGTTAAACACAGATACGCAGTATTTT. Translating gives CASIPGLNTDTQYF.

In the case of this clone: The sample has other DNA sequences that encode this CDR3 too. The chain employs TRBV2 and TRBJ2-2; D gene unclear. CDR1 is SNHLY and CDR2 is FYNNEI in the germline V gene. The CDR3 runs 11 residues. The ends were cut back, 8 bases at V and 5 bases at J, with 6 bases in the middle. As DNA, the CDR3 is TGTGCCAGCTGGGGTACCGGGGAGCTGTTTTTT. It translates to CASWGTGELFF.

Only one count was recorded for this clone. This chain links TRBV28 with TRBJ2-1, with D unclear. Germline V gene lookup returns CDR1 MDHEN and CDR2 SYDVKM. V shed 8 bases and J shed 2 bases, with 10 bases lying between them. The CDR3 covers 13 residues. CDR3 nucleotide sequence: TGTGCCAGCCGGAGACTGGCCTACAATGAGCAGTTCTTC. Translating gives CASRRLAYNEQFF.

The rearrangement joins TRBV19 to TRBJ2-1, with 10 bases fitting TRBD2. Germline loops: CDR1 LNHDA, CDR2 SQIVND (reference sequence). Trimming removed 6 bases from V and 3 bases from J; junction bases left unmatched: 11. CDR3 length equals 17 residues. CDR3 in DNA: TGTGCCAGTAGCCTTACCGAACTAGCGGGATACTACAATGAGCAGTTCTTC. Its protein is CASSLTELAGYYNEQFF.